This TCR beta chain was recorded in a study of cytomegalovirus exposure and HLA in healthy donors. This clone occurred a few times. Antigen: not known. Mismatch with germline at one junction end may stem from a read error. The CDR3 length is 11 residues. Germline V gives CDR1 SEHNR, CDR2 FQNEAQ (reference sequence). The PCR used 60 Vbeta and 13 Jbeta primers. Some clones are missing from TCRdb's copy, which holds only in-frame ones; the method was immunoSEQ multiplex PCR. The data contain approximately 170,000 clones, around four fifths of them singletons. General study findings and limits: Trimming of TCR beta V- and J-genes showed a link, identified in a later analysis, to a missense DCLRE1C variant. Being indistinguishable, some V segments were excluded, TRBV6-2 and TRBV6-3 among them.

The genes are TRBV7-9 and TRBJ1-4; 9 bases align to TRBD1. The specimen was PBMCs. The clonotype comes from a male donor in good health and CMV-seropositive. Here the CDR3 reads CASSLGDRVTF. CDR3 in DNA: TGTGCCAGCAGCTTGGGGGACAGGGTGACGTTT.